This TCR beta chain was sequenced during a study of low-dose radiotherapy and immunotherapy resistance in tumors. Background on the study: On an every-two-weeks schedule, patients received intravenous nivolumab 240 mg, along with ipilimumab 1 mg/kg every six weeks. Patients took aspirin 300 mg by mouth once daily. This continued for four cycles, starting on cycle 1 day 1.

There are many counts of this clonotype. Primers targeting TRAV and TRBV primed first-strand cDNA, covering alpha and beta chains. Amplification, which lasted 20 to 25 PCR cycles, used a constant-region primer and V-primer adapter to amplify TCRs. TCRdb passed the reads through MiXCR, listing each CDR3 protein once. Counted here are around 84,000 distinct CDR3 sequences, about a sixth occurring once; the ten biggest clones make up approximately 1.5%. This CDR3 region has 15 residues. The trim removed 5 bases at V and 0 bases at J, leaving 4 bases unmatched. CDR1 MNHEY and CDR2 SVGEGT come from the germline V gene. The time point is: after trial treatment. As for treatment: LDRT plus nivolumab, ipilimumab, low-dose cyclophosphamide and aspirin (RACIN trial).

This chain connects TRBV6-2 or TRBV6-3 to TRBJ1-5, with 7 bases identical to TRBD1. Material: PBMCs, obtained after low-dose radiotherapy plus immunotherapy. This TCR was sampled from a male donor with prostate cancer. This CDR3 is CASSEQGSSNQPQHF. The CDR3 region has the DNA TGTGCCAGCAGTGAACAGGGGAGTAGCAATCAGCCCCAGCATTTT.